This record looks at one T cell receptor (beta chain) sequence and its context. No cognate antigen has been identified for it. The sample holds no much larger clone one base away, and base qualities are not on file. The CDR3 regions of human TCRbeta chains were analyzed by immunosequencing. On the study's bioinformatics: TCRs in the repertoires were compared against a reference library of SARS-CoV-2-specific TCRs that had been generated with the MIRA antigen-specificity platform. Breadth was defined as the fraction of unique TCRs that were SARS-CoV-2-associated, and depth was defined as the fraction of total T cells that were SARS-CoV-2-associated. Using the MIRA data, every spike-specific TCR was mapped to the spike region that the TCR reacted to and assigned to either a CD4 or a CD8 class. Log10-transformed breadth and depth values were compared by one-way ANOVA with Sidak's multiple comparisons tests. The clones in this table, taken by TCRdb from immuneACCESS, are in-frame only. Not every clone is retained; where verified, under half of the shortfall comes from an unresolved V gene, and the cause of the rest is unknown. V, J and clone size derive from that table, while D and trimming were established from the DNA sequence. Across this sample there are about 180,000 clones, with about nine tenths seen only once. Approximately 1.8% of the sample is held by the ten biggest clonotypes.

CDR1 and CDR2 were assigned from the germline V gene as KGHSH and LQKENI. The CDR3 has 14 amino acids, counting the end cysteine and phenylalanine. The retained sequence is limited to the CDR3, 42 bases, with the frame set at the first base. V has 6 bases trimmed and J has 4 bases trimmed; junction bases matching no gene number 7. Per the publication, the time point label means: about 28 days (+/-7) after the second vaccine dose. Because spike-specific TCR depth and breadth did not differ between the two schedules, AZD1222 recipients who got a second dose at roughly 4 weeks were pooled with those who got a second dose at roughly 12 weeks. Vaccinee samples came from UK trials COV001 and COV002, including a single-blind randomized controlled phase 2/3 trial of AZD1222 (ChAdOx1 nCoV-19) in healthy adults. Trial participant PBMC samples were collected at day 0 and day 28 after the second dose for TCRbeta chain sequencing.

The data belong to a study of T cell responses to AZD1222 COVID-19 vaccine (dated by TCRdb to the early 2020s). Regarding the study in general: TCR sequencing was performed for about 250 trial participants, of whom about 200 were given two doses of AZD1222 and approximately 25 were given two doses of MenACWY control vaccine. Enrollment into the trials was organized by age into subgroups of 18-55, 56-69 and 70-plus years, and those subgroups contained roughly 140, 27 and 60 TCR-sequenced participants, respectively. On the study overall, not on this receptor specifically: Because no samples from the day 14 peak response were available, repertoires could be characterized only after the peak T cell response. Conclusions about previously exposed vaccinees are limited, since just 5 or 6 AZD1222 recipients were seropositive for SARS-CoV-2 at baseline. CD4 TCRs associated with the vaccine covered the entire spike protein, and the dominant responses were in regions 160-218 and 743-854. Reportedly, close to half of the unique spike-specific TCRs recognized epitopes lying outside the regions that are mutated in the B.1.351 and B.1.1.7 variants. A significant rise in spike-specific TCR breadth and depth was observed after two AZD1222 doses relative to day 0 and relative to MenACWY recipients. Participants were mostly white British and included more females than males, and it was suggested by the authors that clonal diversity may have been underestimated. In the small 56-69-year group, the increase in depth fell short of significance, most likely because of low power.

The material was peripheral blood, obtained 28 days after the second AZD1222 dose. The source is an adult who received the AZD1222 COVID-19 vaccine. The chain employs TRBV18 and TRBJ1-2; 8 central bases correspond to TRBD1. The sequence in DNA is TGTGCCAGCTCCCTGGCAGACAGGGGCTATGGCTACACCTTC. This yields the protein CASSLADRGYGYTF.